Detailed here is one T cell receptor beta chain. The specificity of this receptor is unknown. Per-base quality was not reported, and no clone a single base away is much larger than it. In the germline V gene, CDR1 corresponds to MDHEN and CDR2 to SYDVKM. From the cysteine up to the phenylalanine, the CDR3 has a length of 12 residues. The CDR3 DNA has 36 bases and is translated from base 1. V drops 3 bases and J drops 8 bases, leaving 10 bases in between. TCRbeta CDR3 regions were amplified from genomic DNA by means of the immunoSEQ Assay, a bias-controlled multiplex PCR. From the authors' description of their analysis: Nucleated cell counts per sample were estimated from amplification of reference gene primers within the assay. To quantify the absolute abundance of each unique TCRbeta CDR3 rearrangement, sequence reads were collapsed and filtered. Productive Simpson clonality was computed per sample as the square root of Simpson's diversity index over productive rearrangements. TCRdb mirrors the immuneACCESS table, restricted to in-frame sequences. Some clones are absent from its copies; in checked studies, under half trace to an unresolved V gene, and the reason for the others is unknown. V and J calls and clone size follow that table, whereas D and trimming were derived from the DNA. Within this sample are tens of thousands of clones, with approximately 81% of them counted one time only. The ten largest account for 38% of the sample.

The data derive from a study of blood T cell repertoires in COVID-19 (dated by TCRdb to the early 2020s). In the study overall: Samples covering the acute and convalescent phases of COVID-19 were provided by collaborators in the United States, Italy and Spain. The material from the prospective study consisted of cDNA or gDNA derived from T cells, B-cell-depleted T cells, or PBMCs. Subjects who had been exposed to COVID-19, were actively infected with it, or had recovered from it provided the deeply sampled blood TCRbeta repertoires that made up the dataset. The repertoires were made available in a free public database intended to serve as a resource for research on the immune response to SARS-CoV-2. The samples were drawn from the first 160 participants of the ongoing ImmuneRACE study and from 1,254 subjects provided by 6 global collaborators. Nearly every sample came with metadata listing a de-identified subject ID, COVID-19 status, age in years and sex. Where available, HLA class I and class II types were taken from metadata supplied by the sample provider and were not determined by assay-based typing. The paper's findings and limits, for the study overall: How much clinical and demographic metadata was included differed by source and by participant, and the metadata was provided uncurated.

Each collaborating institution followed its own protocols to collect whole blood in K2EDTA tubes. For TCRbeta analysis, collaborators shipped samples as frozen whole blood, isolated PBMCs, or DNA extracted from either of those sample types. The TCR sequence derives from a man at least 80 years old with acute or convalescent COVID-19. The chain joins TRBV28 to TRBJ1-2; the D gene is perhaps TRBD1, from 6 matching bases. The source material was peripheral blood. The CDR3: CASSFNREGYTF. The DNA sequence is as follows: TGTGCCAGCAGTTTCAACAGGGAAGGCTACACCTTC.